Listed below are T cell receptor beta chains from one sample, sequenced in a study of blood T cells in healthy people across ages. TCRdb used MiXCR to reprocess the 5' RACE reads, holding one entry per CDR3 protein. Of around 1,600,000 distinct CDR3 sequences listed, under 55% are singletons. Source material: blood. The source is a woman aged 18-30 years in good health. CDR3s include the opening cysteine and the closing phenylalanine or tryptophan. The D gene is left open where the match is weak. Clone size, where shown, is once, few, many, or a class for clones that have expanded.

14	NA	TRBV12-3/TRBV12-4	TRBJ2-6	NA	CASIKSSGANVLTF	TGTGCCAGCATTAAAAGCTCTGGGGCCAACGTCCTGACTTTC
17	NA	TRBV12-5	TRBJ2-3	TRBD2	CASGSPGLAGGPDTQYF	TGTGCTAGTGGTTCCCCGGGACTAGCGGGGGGACCAGATACGCAGTATTTT
17	few	TRBV4-2	TRBJ1-5	NA	CASSQDWGRYSNQPQHF	TGTGCCAGCAGCCAAGACTGGGGGAGATATTCCAATCAGCCCCAGCATTTT
17	NA	TRBV6-2/TRBV6-3	TRBJ1-1	NA	CASSYPSQRARNTEAFF	TGTGCCAGCAGTTACCCCTCGCAAAGGGCGCGGAACACTGAAGCTTTCTTT
14	few	TRBV9	TRBJ2-1	TRBD1	CASSVLGTGNEQFF	TGTGCCAGCAGCGTACTCGGGACAGGGAATGAGCAGTTCTTC
15	NA	TRBV4-3	TRBJ2-1	NA	CAGSQEQPGVNEQFF	TGCGCCGGCAGCCAAGAGCAGCCGGGGGTCAATGAGCAGTTCTTC
14	NA	TRBV27	TRBJ2-5	NA	CASRFKQGQETQYF	TGTGCCAGCAGGTTCAAACAGGGTCAAGAGACCCAGTACTTC
14	NA	TRBV25-1	TRBJ2-5	NA	CASSDYRVTGEQYF	TGTGCCAGCAGTGATTACAGGGTGACAGGTGAGCAGTACTTC
15	few	TRBV4-3	TRBJ2-7	TRBD2	CASSQSLAGVYEQYF	TGCGCCAGCAGCCAATCACTAGCGGGAGTCTACGAGCAGTACTTC
14	NA	TRBV21-1	TRBJ2-7	NA	CASSNPGVCYEQYF	TGTGCCAGCAGCAATCCGGGAGTTTGCTACGAGCAGTACTTC
15	few	TRBV28	TRBJ2-7	NA	CASSPPTTALDEQYF	TGTGCCAGCAGTCCCCCAACGACAGCCTTGGACGAGCAGTACTTC
13	NA	TRBV6-2/TRBV6-3	TRBJ2-1	TRBD2	CASSAGTSFEQFF	TGTGCCAGCAGTGCCGGGACTAGCTTTGAGCAGTTCTTC
15	few	TRBV20-1	TRBJ1-1	NA	CSARVGGQGSTEAFF	TGCAGTGCTAGAGTTGGGGGGCAGGGATCGACTGAAGCTTTCTTT
15	NA	TRBV27	TRBJ2-7	TRBD1	CASKNRDRVSYEQYF	TGTGCCAGCAAGAACCGGGACAGGGTATCCTACGAGCAGTACTTC
13	few	TRBV13	TRBJ2-1	TRBD2	CATSGGNYNEQFF	TGTGCCACGTCGGGGGGGAATTACAATGAGCAGTTCTTC
17	NA	TRBV12-3/TRBV12-4	TRBJ2-3	NA	CASSLANESLSTDTQYF	TGTGCCAGCAGTTTGGCTAACGAGTCCTTAAGCACAGATACGCAGTATTTT
16	few	TRBV7-3	TRBJ2-1	NA	CASSLLPGTSYSEQFF	TGTGCCAGCAGCCTGCTCCCCGGGACTTCTTATTCTGAGCAGTTCTTC
17	few	TRBV6-6	TRBJ2-6	NA	CASSQVVLGSGANVLTF	TGTGCCAGCAGCCAAGTGGTGTTGGGCTCTGGGGCCAACGTCCTGACTTTC
10	NA	TRBV29-1	TRBJ2-3	NA	CSVPGPGEYF	TGCAGCGTTCCGGGACCCGGGGAGTATTTT
15	NA	TRBV7-2	TRBJ2-2	NA	CASSPPGLGIGELFF	TGTGCCAGCAGCCCTCCCGGGTTGGGTATTGGGGAGCTGTTTTTT
13	NA	TRBV7-2	TRBJ2-7	TRBD2	CASSVEVAGEQYF	TGTGCCAGCAGCGTAGAAGTAGCGGGAGAGCAGTACTTC
15	few	TRBV5-1	TRBJ2-1	NA	CASAGGRAPYNEQFF	TGCGCCAGCGCCGGGGGGCGGGCCCCCTACAATGAGCAGTTCTTC
13	NA	TRBV27	TRBJ2-3	NA	CASIDSMEDTQYF	TGTGCCAGCATAGACTCCATGGAAGATACGCAGTATTTT